Listed below are T cell receptor beta chains from one sample, sequenced in a study of CD8+CD57+ T cells in acquired aplastic anemia. TCRdb independently ran MiXCR on the reads; one entry per CDR3 protein. The sample carries approximately 270,000 distinct CDR3 sequences, approximately 56% recorded once. Sequencing input: sorted CD4+, CD8+, or CD8+CD57+ T cells (not recorded which) from PBMCs. The receptors come from a human donor with severe aplastic anemia or a healthy control (not recorded which). The CDR3 runs from the conserved cysteine through the conserved F or W. Each record gives: V gene, clone size, J gene, D gene, CDR3 DNA, CDR3 protein. A D gene is named only where the DNA matches it firmly. Rows may omit the clone size; those that give it use once, few, many or a size class.

V gene: TRBV7-8; clone size: .; J gene: TRBJ2-5; D gene: .; CDR3 DNA: TGTGCCAGCAGCGCTCAGGCTGCGGAGACCCAGTACTTC; CDR3 protein: CASSAQAAETQYF
V gene: TRBV7-9; clone size: .; J gene: TRBJ2-1; D gene: TRBD2; CDR3 DNA: TGTGCCAGCAGCCCACACTTAGCGGGGGGTTACAATGAGCAGTTCTTC; CDR3 protein: CASSPHLAGGYNEQFF
V gene: TRBV20-1; clone size: .; J gene: TRBJ2-2; D gene: TRBD2; CDR3 DNA: TGCAGTGCTAGAGATCTGCTAGCGGGGGACACCGGGGAGCTGTTTTTT; CDR3 protein: CSARDLLAGDTGELFF
V gene: TRBV7-2; clone size: many; J gene: TRBJ1-3; D gene: .; CDR3 DNA: TGTGCCAGCAGCCCCCGACAGTTGGACTCTGGAAACACCATATATTTT; CDR3 protein: CASSPRQLDSGNTIYF
V gene: TRBV24-1; clone size: .; J gene: TRBJ2-7; D gene: .; CDR3 DNA: TGTGCCACCAGTCATACAGGGCGCGGGCAGTACTTC; CDR3 protein: CATSHTGRGQYF
V gene: TRBV4-1; clone size: once; J gene: TRBJ2-7; D gene: .; CDR3 DNA: TGCGCCAGCAGCCAAGCCCACACCTACGAGCAGTACTTC; CDR3 protein: CASSQAHTYEQYF
V gene: TRBV19; clone size: few; J gene: TRBJ2-1; D gene: .; CDR3 DNA: TGTGCCAGTAGTATAGGACAGTTTAATGAGCAGTTCTTC; CDR3 protein: CASSIGQFNEQFF
V gene: TRBV7-2; clone size: many; J gene: TRBJ2-5; D gene: .; CDR3 DNA: TGTGCCAGCAGCTTAGCGGGGGCCGGGGGCCAAGAGACCCAGTACTTC; CDR3 protein: CASSLAGAGGQETQYF
V gene: TRBV24-1; clone size: .; J gene: TRBJ1-5; D gene: TRBD1; CDR3 DNA: TGTGCCACCAGGCAGGACAGGAATGGGCCCCAGCATTTT; CDR3 protein: CATRQDRNGPQHF
V gene: TRBV24-1; clone size: .; J gene: TRBJ2-3; D gene: TRBD1; CDR3 DNA: TGTGCCACCAGGGACAGGGCAGTCACAGATACGCAGTATTTT; CDR3 protein: CATRDRAVTDTQYF
V gene: TRBV12-3/TRBV12-4; clone size: .; J gene: TRBJ2-7; D gene: TRBD1; CDR3 DNA: TGTGCCAGCAGTTTAAGGACAGGCAGAACTTCCTACGAGCAGTACTTC; CDR3 protein: CASSLRTGRTSYEQYF
V gene: TRBV9; clone size: many; J gene: TRBJ2-7; D gene: .; CDR3 DNA: TGTGCCAGCAGCCCCCGACCGAATGGGGGAGGCGAGCAGTACTTC; CDR3 protein: CASSPRPNGGGEQYF
V gene: TRBV25-1; clone size: .; J gene: TRBJ2-1; D gene: .; CDR3 DNA: TGTGCCAGCAGTTACTCGATTAATTTTGGTCTGAGCTCCTACAATGAGCAGTTCTTC; CDR3 protein: CASSYSINFGLSSYNEQFF
V gene: TRBV7-2; clone size: few; J gene: TRBJ2-7; D gene: .; CDR3 DNA: TGTGCCAGCAGAAATCAGGGGGAGCAGTACTTC; CDR3 protein: CASRNQGEQYF
V gene: TRBV12-3/TRBV12-4; clone size: .; J gene: TRBJ2-7; D gene: .; CDR3 DNA: TGTGCCAGCAGTTTAGCGAGGTGGAGGGGGCCCTACGAGCAGTACTTC; CDR3 protein: CASSLARWRGPYEQYF
V gene: TRBV11-2; clone size: .; J gene: TRBJ2-7; D gene: TRBD2; CDR3 DNA: TGTGCCAGCAGCCCGGGACTAGTATACGAGCAGTACTTC; CDR3 protein: CASSPGLVYEQYF
V gene: TRBV2; clone size: few; J gene: TRBJ1-6; D gene: .; CDR3 DNA: TGTGCCAGCAGTGAACAGGTTGGCTCACCCCTCCACTTT; CDR3 protein: CASSEQVGSPLHF
V gene: TRBV20-1; clone size: .; J gene: TRBJ2-5; D gene: TRBD2; CDR3 DNA: TGCAGTGCTAGAGATGGCGGGGGGGTGGTGGGAGAGACCCAGTACTTC; CDR3 protein: CSARDGGGVVGETQYF
V gene: TRBV20-1; clone size: .; J gene: TRBJ2-5; D gene: .; CDR3 DNA: TGCAGTGCTAGAGATCTGTTAGAGACCCAGTACTTC; CDR3 protein: CSARDLLETQYF
V gene: TRBV7-7; clone size: .; J gene: TRBJ2-1; D gene: .; CDR3 DNA: TGTGCCAGCAGCTTATTGGCGGACAGCTCCTACAATGAGCAGTTCTTC; CDR3 protein: CASSLLADSSYNEQFF
V gene: TRBV12-3/TRBV12-4; clone size: many; J gene: TRBJ2-5; D gene: .; CDR3 DNA: TGTGCCAGCAGTTACCAAGAGACCCAGTACTTC; CDR3 protein: CASSYQETQYF
V gene: TRBV7-6; clone size: .; J gene: TRBJ1-6; D gene: .; CDR3 DNA: TGTGCCAGCAGCTTGGGACATCCAAATTCACCCCTCCACTTT; CDR3 protein: CASSLGHPNSPLHF
V gene: TRBV19; clone size: many; J gene: TRBJ1-5; D gene: .; CDR3 DNA: TGTGCCAGTAGTATACATGAGAGCCCAAGTCAGCCCCAGCATTTT; CDR3 protein: CASSIHESPSQPQHF
V gene: TRBV19; clone size: .; J gene: TRBJ2-1; D gene: .; CDR3 DNA: TGTGCCAGTAGTAGGAACACTGAGCAGTTCTTC; CDR3 protein: CASSRNTEQFF